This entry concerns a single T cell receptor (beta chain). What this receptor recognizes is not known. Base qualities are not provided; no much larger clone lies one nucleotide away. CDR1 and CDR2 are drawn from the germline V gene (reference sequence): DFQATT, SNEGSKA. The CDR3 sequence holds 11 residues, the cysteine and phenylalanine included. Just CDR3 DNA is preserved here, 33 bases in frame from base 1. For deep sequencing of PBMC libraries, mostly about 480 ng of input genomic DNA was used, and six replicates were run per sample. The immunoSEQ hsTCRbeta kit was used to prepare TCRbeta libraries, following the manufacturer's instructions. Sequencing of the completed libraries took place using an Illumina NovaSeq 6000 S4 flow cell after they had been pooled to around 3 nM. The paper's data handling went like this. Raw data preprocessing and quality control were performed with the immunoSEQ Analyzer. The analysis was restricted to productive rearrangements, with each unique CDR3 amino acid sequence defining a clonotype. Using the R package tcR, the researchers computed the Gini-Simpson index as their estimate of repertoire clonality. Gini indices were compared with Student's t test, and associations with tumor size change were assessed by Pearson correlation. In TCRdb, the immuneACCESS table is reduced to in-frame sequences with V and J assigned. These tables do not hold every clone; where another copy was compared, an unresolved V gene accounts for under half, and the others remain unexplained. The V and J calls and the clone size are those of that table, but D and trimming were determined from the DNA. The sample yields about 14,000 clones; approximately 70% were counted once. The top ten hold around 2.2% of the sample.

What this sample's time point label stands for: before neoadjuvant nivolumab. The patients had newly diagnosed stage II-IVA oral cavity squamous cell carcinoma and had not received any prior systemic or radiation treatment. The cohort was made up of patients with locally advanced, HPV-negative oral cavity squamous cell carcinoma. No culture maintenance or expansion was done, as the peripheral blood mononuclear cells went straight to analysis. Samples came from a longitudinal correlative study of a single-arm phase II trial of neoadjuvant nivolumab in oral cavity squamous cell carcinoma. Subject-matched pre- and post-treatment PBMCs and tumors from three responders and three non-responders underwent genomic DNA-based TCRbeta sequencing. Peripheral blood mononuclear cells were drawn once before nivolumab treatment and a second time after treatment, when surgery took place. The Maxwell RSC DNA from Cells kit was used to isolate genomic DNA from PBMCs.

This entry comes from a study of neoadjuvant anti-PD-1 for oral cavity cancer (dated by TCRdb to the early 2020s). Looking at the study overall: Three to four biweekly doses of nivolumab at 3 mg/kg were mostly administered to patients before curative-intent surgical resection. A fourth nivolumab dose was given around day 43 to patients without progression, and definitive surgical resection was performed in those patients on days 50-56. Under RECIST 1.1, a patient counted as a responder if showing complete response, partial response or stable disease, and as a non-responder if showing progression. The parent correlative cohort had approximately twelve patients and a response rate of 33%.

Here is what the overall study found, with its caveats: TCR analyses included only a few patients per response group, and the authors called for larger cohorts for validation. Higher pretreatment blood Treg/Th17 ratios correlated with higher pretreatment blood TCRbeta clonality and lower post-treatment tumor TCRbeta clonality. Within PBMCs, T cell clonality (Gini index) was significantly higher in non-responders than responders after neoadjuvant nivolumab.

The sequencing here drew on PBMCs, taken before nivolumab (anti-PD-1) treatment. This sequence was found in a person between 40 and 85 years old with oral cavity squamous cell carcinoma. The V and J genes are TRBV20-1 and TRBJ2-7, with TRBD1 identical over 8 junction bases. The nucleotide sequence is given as TGCAGGCCCGCACAGGGGGAGGAGCAGTACTTC. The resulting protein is CRPAQGEEQYF.